The sequence of this T cell receptor beta chain was determined in a study of monozygotic twins with inflammatory bowel disease. Study-level findings and limits: Healthy twins showed more clonotype sharing with others than IBD patients, especially patients with disease activity. Among T cells, the various subtypes were not distinguishable.

Worth noting for this clonotype: Its specificity is unknown.

This CDR3 is built from 15 residues. The germline gives CDR1 MGHRA, CDR2 YSYEKL. One entry per CDR3 protein, without DNA, is what TCRdb gives after re-calling the 5' RACE reads. The sample table sets out about 380,000 distinct CDR3 sequences. The source material was blood. This TCR was sampled from a human donor with ulcerative colitis or Crohn's disease, or a healthy co-twin of an affected twin (not recorded which). The rearrangement links TRBV4-1 to TRBJ2-1; the TRBD1 assignment by TCRdb is unverifiable without DNA. The CDR3 here is CASSPWTGGFYEQFF.